Listed below are T cell receptor beta chains from one sample, sequenced in a study of CD8+ T cells in alopecia areata. Sequencing was performed with immunoSEQ multiplex PCR; in TCRdb, only in-frame clones are kept and a portion is missing. Here the sample spans about 190,000 clones, 60% being singletons. Sample: CD4+ T cells sorted from blood, taken at week 24, from a patient treated with tofacitinib. The source of these receptors is a human donor with alopecia areata. Each CDR3 is given with its conserved first and last residue. Fields, in order: J gene, V gene, D gene, clone size, CDR3 DNA, CDR3 protein. The D gene is left open where the match is weak. Some rows mark clone size as missing; the rest say once, few, many or name a class of expanded clone.

>TRBJ2-1|TRBV29-1|-|-
TGCAGCGTTGATAAGGCGGGGATTAACAATGAGCAGTTCTTC
CSVDKAGINNEQFF
>TRBJ1-2|TRBV30|TRBD1|-
TGTGCCTGGAGCCTAGTCAGGGCAGGGGGCAGGAATGGCTACACCTTC
CAWSLVRAGGRNGYTF
>TRBJ1-1|TRBV29-1|-|-
TGCAGCGTTGAAGGGGGGAACACTGAAGCTTTCTTT
CSVEGGNTEAFF
>TRBJ1-5|TRBV7-2|-|few
TGTGCCAGCAGCTTAGGGGTGGTCGGGGGGCAGCCCCAGCATTTT
CASSLGVVGGQPQHF
>TRBJ2-3|TRBV7-2|-|few
TGTGCCAGCAGCTTACCCGTTTTAGAATCGCAGTATTTT
CASSLPVLESQYF
>TRBJ2-1|TRBV11-2|-|few
TGTGCCAGCAGCCCCGCGGGACAGAAGCAAGGTGAGCAGTTCTTC
CASSPAGQKQGEQFF
>TRBJ1-2|TRBV7-2|-|-
TGTGCCAGCAGCCCAGAGGACAGACCGAGCTATGGCTACACCTTC
CASSPEDRPSYGYTF
>TRBJ1-3|TRBV29-1|-|once
TGCAGCGTTGCAGCAGGGGCTGGAAACACCATATATTTT
CSVAAGAGNTIYF
>TRBJ1-4|TRBV7-9|TRBD1|few
TGTGCCAGCAGCTTAGAGGACAGGGGAGATGAAAAACTGTTTTTT
CASSLEDRGDEKLFF
>TRBJ2-6|TRBV29-1|-|once
TGCAGCGTACGTACCGGGGGCACTGGGGCCAACGTCCTGACTTTC
CSVRTGGTGANVLTF
>TRBJ1-6|TRBV6-5|-|few
TGTGCCAGCAGCCTTACAACCAATTCACCCCTCCACTTT
CASSLTTNSPLHF
>TRBJ2-5|TRBV5-1|TRBD1|-
TGCGCCAGCAGCTTACAGGGGGAGGAGACCCAGTACTTC
CASSLQGEETQYF
>TRBJ1-1|TRBV19|-|-
TGTGCCAGTAGTATGGGGACATTCGAAGCTTTCTTT
CASSMGTFEAFF
>TRBJ2-2|TRBV30|-|-
TGTGCCTGGAGTGTACAGGGAGGGATAGGCACCGGGGAGCTGTTTTTT
CAWSVQGGIGTGELFF
>TRBJ1-6|TRBV27|-|-
TGTGCCAGCAGCTCGGGACTCAATAATTCACCCCTCCACTTT
CASSSGLNNSPLHF
>TRBJ2-7|TRBV5-1|-|-
TGCGCCAGCAGCCCGGAGGGACACCCCTACGAGCAGTACTTC
CASSPEGHPYEQYF
>TRBJ2-1|TRBV5-4|TRBD2|-
TGTGCCAGCAGCTTGGTTCAGGCGGGGGGCCTCCGGTACAATGAGCAGTTCTTC
CASSLVQAGGLRYNEQFF
>TRBJ1-1|TRBV21-1|-|few
TGTGCCAGCAGCAAAAGTTCGGTGACTCACTTGAAGAACACTGAAGCTTTCTTT
CASSKSSVTHLKNTEAFF
>TRBJ1-2|TRBV12-5|-|-
TGTGCTAGTGGTTCCTCGGACAGAGCATATGGCTACACCTTC
CASGSSDRAYGYTF
>TRBJ2-2|TRBV5-1|TRBD1|-
TGCGCCAGCAGCTTGAAGGCAGGGGGCACCGGGGAGCTGTTTTTT
CASSLKAGGTGELFF
>TRBJ1-5|TRBV25-1|-|-
TGTGCCAGCAGTGGTCGGGGTGGCAATCAGCCCCAGCATTTT
CASSGRGGNQPQHF
>TRBJ1-5|TRBV4-1|-|-
TGCGCCAGCAGCCAAGCTTTGGGGCCCCAGCATTTT
CASSQALGPQHF
>TRBJ1-1|TRBV29-1|-|-
TGCAGCGTTGAAGCCGGGGCGAACACTGAAGCTTTCTTT
CSVEAGANTEAFF
>TRBJ1-6|TRBV4-3|-|few
TGCGCCAGCAGCCCGGGACTGTTCTCGAATTCACCCCTCCACTTT
CASSPGLFSNSPLHF
>TRBJ1-1|TRBV29-1|-|once
TGCAGCGTTGTGTTTGGGCTTTTGAACACTGAAGCTTTCTTT
CSVVFGLLNTEAFF
>TRBJ1-6|TRBV7-9|-|few
TGTGCCAGCCGGGACATGTTTGATTCACCCCTCCACTTT
CASRDMFDSPLHF
>TRBJ2-1|TRBV18|TRBD1|-
TGTGCCAGCTTACGTGAGACAGGGTCGAATGAGCAGTTCTTC
CASLRETGSNEQFF
>TRBJ1-1|TRBV18|TRBD1|-
TGTGCCAGCTCACCGGGACAGGAGATTGAAGCTTTCTTT
CASSPGQEIEAFF
>TRBJ1-1|TRBV10-1|-|-
TGCGCCAGCAGGGGACATATGAACACTGAAGCTTTCTTT
CASRGHMNTEAFF
>TRBJ1-6|TRBV7-2|-|few
TGTGCCAGCAGCTTAAGTCGGCAGAGTAATTCACCCCTCCACTTT
CASSLSRQSNSPLHF
>TRBJ2-1|TRBV30|-|few
TGTGCCTGGAGGCTACCCCCGGGTGAGCAGTTCTTC
CAWRLPPGEQFF
>TRBJ1-2|TRBV7-2|-|-
TGTGCCAGCAGCTTAAGGCAAGCTAACTATGGCTACACCTTC
CASSLRQANYGYTF
>TRBJ2-5|TRBV5-6|TRBD2|-
TGTGCCAGCAGCTCCGTTGGGGGGGAAAGAGAGACCCAGTACTTC
CASSSVGGERETQYF
>TRBJ1-1|TRBV30|-|-
TGTGCCTGGGCAAACGGGGACACTGAAGCTTTCTTT
CAWANGDTEAFF
>TRBJ1-4|TRBV7-2|TRBD1|-
TGTGCCAGCAGCCTTCAGACAGGGACTAATGAAAAACTGTTTTTT
CASSLQTGTNEKLFF
>TRBJ2-2|TRBV30|-|-
TGTGCCTGGAGTAAAACAGGACGCAACACCGGGGAGCTGTTTTTT
CAWSKTGRNTGELFF
>TRBJ2-3|TRBV11-2|-|few
TGTGCCAGCAGCTTAATGGCTTCCACAGATACGCAGTATTTT
CASSLMASTDTQYF
>TRBJ2-7|TRBV29-1|TRBD1|few
TGCAGCGTCCTTCATAGGGGGACAGGGATTTCTGGCGAGCAGTACTTC
CSVLHRGTGISGEQYF
>TRBJ1-4|TRBV30|-|-
TGTGCCTGGAGTGAGGCGACAAATGAAAAACTGTTTTTT
CAWSEATNEKLFF
>TRBJ2-1|TRBV7-9|-|many
TGTGCCAGCAGCTTATTTTGGGAGCAGTTCTTC
CASSLFWEQFF
>TRBJ1-4|TRBV30|-|few
TGTGCCTGGAGTGTACAAGGGGAAAAACTGTTTTTT
CAWSVQGEKLFF
>TRBJ1-4|TRBV30|-|-
TGTGCCTGGACGCCCCACAGTGCAACTAATGAAAAACTGTTTTTT
CAWTPHSATNEKLFF
>TRBJ2-2|TRBV19|-|-
TGTGCCAGTAGTATTACTAGCAGAGGAACCGGGGAGCTGTTTTTT
CASSITSRGTGELFF
>TRBJ2-3|TRBV4-3|-|-
TGCGCCAGCAGCCAAGAAGTCTTCCGCACAGATACGCAGTATTTT
CASSQEVFRTDTQYF
>TRBJ2-7|TRBV7-6|TRBD2|-
TGTGCCAGCAGCTTAGGCGGGGGGCCTTACGAGCAGTACTTC
CASSLGGGPYEQYF
>TRBJ2-7|TRBV11-2|-|-
TGTGCCAGCAGCACCCCAGGGTTTTATTCCTACGAGCAGTACTTC
CASSTPGFYSYEQYF
>TRBJ1-4|TRBV5-6|-|-
TGTGCCAGCAGCTTTAGGGGGGTTGCTAATGAAAAACTGTTTTTT
CASSFRGVANEKLFF
>TRBJ2-1|TRBV4-3|TRBD2|few
TGCGCCAGCAGCCAAGAGGTAGCGGGGGCCTACAATGAGCAGTTCTTC
CASSQEVAGAYNEQFF
>TRBJ1-5|TRBV18|-|many
TGTGCCAGCTCAACGAAGGGGGGGGACCAGCCCCAGCATTTT
CASSTKGGDQPQHF